This TCR beta chain was observed in a study of early T cells in non-severe SARS-CoV-2 infection. Points from the study as a whole: VDJdb-based matching was biased toward anti-spike CD8 responses and missed private and CD4 specificities.

Germline V CDR1 and CDR2: SEHNR, FQNEAQ (reference sequence). V shed 1 base and J shed 8 bases, with 6 bases lying between them. The CDR3 runs to 12 residues. In its sample, this clonotype was seen many times. What it recognizes is unknown. TCRdb independently ran MiXCR on the 5' RACE reads; one entry per CDR3 protein. The sample records approximately 80,000 distinct CDR3 sequences, approximately 11% being singletons. The receptor was derived from an adult who was a healthcare worker with PCR-confirmed SARS-CoV-2 infection or an uninfected control (not recorded which). The input for sequencing was whole blood, taken at baseline. J is TRBJ2-1 and V is TRBV7-9; D gene unclear. The CDR3 protein is CASSLGVYEQFF. The CDR3 nucleotides read TGTGCCAGCAGCTTAGGAGTCTATGAGCAGTTCTTC.